The 20 T cell receptor beta chains reported below all come from one sample, sequenced in a study of blood T cell repertoires in COVID-19. This table comes from immunoSEQ multiplex PCR, and its TCRdb copy is limited to in-frame clones, with some not included. This sample has 62,000 or so clones, with roughly 85% found just once. Sequenced material: peripheral blood. The origin of the receptors is a woman aged 60 to 75 with acute or convalescent COVID-19.

V and J are TRBV19 and TRBJ1-2; D unclear. Germline-derived CDR1 and CDR2 are LNHDA and SQIVND (reference sequence). The V end was cut by 3 bases, the J end by 8 bases, with 13 bases between. The CDR3 covers 13 residues. The CDR3 coding sequence is TGTGCCAGTAGTATGCCCCCCTCAGGCGGCTACACCTTC. It is translated as CASSMPPSGGYTF.

The rearrangement joins TRBV6-2 or TRBV6-3 to TRBJ2-3, with 8 nucleotides matching TRBD2. Per germline, CDR1 MNHEY and CDR2 SVGEGT. V dropped 3 bases and J dropped 4; count of bases not matched to a gene: 6. The CDR3 contains 15 residues. The CDR3 region is CASSYSGGLPDTQYF. CDR3 nucleotide sequence: TGTGCCAGCAGTTATTCGGGAGGGCTCCCAGATACGCAGTATTTT.

CDR3 DNA: TGCGCCAGCAGCTTGGGGGGCGTGAACACTGAAGCTTTCTTT. It encodes CASSLGGVNTEAFF. The chain couples TRBV5-1 to TRBJ1-1; maybe TRBD1 (5 bases). V was shortened by 0 bases and J by 0 bases, with 6 bases between the two germline ends. The CDR3 totals 14 residues. Germline loops: CDR1 SGHRS, CDR2 YFSETQ.

The V call is TRBV20-1, the J call TRBJ1-6; 8 nucleotides line up with TRBD1. CDR1 and CDR2 (germline): DFQATT, SNEGSKA (reference sequence). V shed 3 bases and J 10 bases; nucleotides not matched to a gene: 14. The CDR3 is 16 residues long. As DNA, the CDR3 is TGCAGTGCTAGTGCCGGGACAGGCCTTGCAGGATCACCCCTCCACTTT. This codes for CSASAGTGLAGSPLHF.

CDR3 coding DNA: TGTGCCTGGTACCGGGACAGGGGAGGGACTGAAGCTTTCTTT. This translates into CAWYRDRGGTEAFF. V usage is TRBV30 and J usage is TRBJ1-1; TRBD1 agrees at 10 bases. V lost 5 bases to trimming and J lost 5 bases; unmatched junction nucleotides: 8. The germline CDR1 and CDR2 sequences are GTSNPN and SVGIG (reference sequence). The CDR3 extends over 14 amino acids.

The rearrangement uses TRBV14 and TRBJ1-2; no definite D call. The V end lost 2 bases, the J end lost 2 bases, and 6 bases lay between the germline ends. Germline assignment: CDR1 SGHDN and CDR2 FVKESK. The CDR3 sequence is 13 residues long. CDR3 loop: CASSQQQNYGYTF. Here the CDR3 DNA reads TGTGCCAGCAGCCAACAACAGAACTATGGCTACACCTTC.

The chain carries TRBV6-5 and TRBJ2-1, with TRBD1 matching 8 bases. Germline CDR1 and CDR2: MNHEY and SVGAGI. The CDR3 extends over 14 amino acids. The J segment lost 8 bases and the V segment lost 7 bases, leaving 10 bases of the junction unmatched. In DNA, the CDR3 is TGTGCCAGCAAGGCGGGACAGGCTAGCGATGAGCAGTTCTTC. This codes for CASKAGQASDEQFF.

This chain links TRBV5-1 with TRBJ2-5; 7 bases agree with TRBD1. Germline V CDR1 and CDR2: SGHRS, YFSETQ. The CDR3 consists of 16 residues. Trimming at V came to 6 bases and at J to 2 bases, leaving 13 bases not matched to a gene. The CDR3 is CASTILPGTAQETQYF. For the CDR3, the DNA is TGCGCCAGCACTATCTTACCCGGGACAGCACAAGAGACCCAGTACTTC.

V gene TRBV15 combines with J gene TRBJ2-5; 8 bases map to TRBD1. The trim removed 3 bases at V and 3 bases at J, leaving 6 bases unmatched. The germline V gene has CDR1 LNHNV and CDR2 YYDKDF (reference sequence). CDR3 size: 15 residues. The CDR3: CATSRQGAVEETQYF. Here the CDR3 DNA reads TGTGCCACCAGCAGGCAGGGGGCTGTAGAAGAGACCCAGTACTTC. Together with reference TRBV15 and TRBJ2-5, the CDR3 gives the full variable domain: DAMVIQNPRYQVTQFGKPVTLSCSQTLNHNVMYWYQQKSSQAPKLLFHYYDKDFNNEADTPDNFQSRRPNTSFCFLDIRSPGLGDTAMYLCATSRQGAVEETQYFGPGTRLLVL.

The chain couples TRBV3-1 (or the pseudogene TRBV3-2) to TRBJ1-1; TRBD1 might be the D (5 bases). The CDR3 totals 13 residues. The V end was cut by 4 bases, the J end by 5 bases, with 11 bases between. The germline CDR1 and CDR2 sequences are LGHDT and YNNKEL (reference sequence). CDR3 nucleotide sequence: TGTGCCAGCAGCCTCCAAGGGGCTACTGAAGCTTTCTTT. Its translation: CASSLQGATEAFF.

This chain joins TRBV3-1 (or the pseudogene TRBV3-2) and TRBJ1-6; D uncertain. The CDR3 is 16 residues long. V was trimmed by 0 bases and J by 7 bases, leaving 13 bases between them. Germline CDR1 reads LGHDT; CDR2 reads YNNKEL (reference sequence). CDR3 nucleotides: TGTGCCAGCAGCCAAGATGCACGAACAATAAATTCACCCCTCCACTTT. Encoded protein: CASSQDARTINSPLHF.

The chain is built from TRBV7-2 and TRBJ1-3; D is unclear. The CDR3 extends over 14 amino acids. Trimming pared 2 bases from V and 3 bases from J, leaving 8 bases between. CDR1 is SGHTA, CDR2 FQGNSA, per germline. The DNA of the CDR3 is TGTGCCAGCAGCTTACGGGGAGGTGGAAACACCATATATTTT. This gives the protein CASSLRGGGNTIYF.

In its sample, this clone was seen once. This sequence joins TRBV5-6 and TRBJ2-5; tentative D call: TRBD2 (6 bases). V lost 0 bases, J lost 14 bases, and 17 bases lay in between. In germline, CDR1 is SGHDT, CDR2 YYEEEE. The CDR3 runs 13 residues. The DNA of the CDR3 is TGTGCCAGCAGCTTGGGTACGCGGGGTCCCCCCTACTTC. Its translation is CASSLGTRGPPYF.

V gene TRBV27 combines with J gene TRBJ1-4, with 11 bases lining up with TRBD1. Per the germline V gene, CDR1 is MNHEY and CDR2 is SMNVEV (reference sequence). This CDR3 region has 18 residues. J was trimmed by 0 bases and V by 2 bases; bases with no gene match: 5. CDR3 nucleotides: TGTGCCAGCAGTTTACGAGGGACAGGGGGTACAACTAATGAAAAACTGTTTTTT. This gives the protein CASSLRGTGGTTNEKLFF.

The chain joins TRBV5-6 to TRBJ2-6; TRBD2 matches at 8 bases. Germline V gene data show CDR1 as SGHDT and CDR2 as YYEEEE. CDR3 size: 16 residues. With V trimmed by 4 bases and J by 1 base, 4 bases remained unmatched. The CDR3 nucleotides are TGTGCCAGCAGCACCAGACTAGCGTCTGGGGCCAACGTCCTGACTTTC. Its translation: CASSTRLASGANVLTF.

The chain is built from TRBV7-2 and TRBJ2-6; TRBD1 aligns across 8 bases. In germline, CDR1 is SGHTA, CDR2 FQGNSA. J was trimmed by 4 bases and V by 2 bases; bases with no gene match: 13. CDR3 length: 19 residues. In DNA form, the CDR3 reads TGTGCCAGCAGCTTAAATATGCAGGGGGCTCAGGCGGGGGCCAACGTCCTGACTTTC. Translating it yields CASSLNMQGAQAGANVLTF.

The CDR3 loop is CASSRTDDYGYTF. DNA for the CDR3: TGTGCCAGCAGTCGGACAGATGACTATGGCTACACCTTC. The genes are TRBV6-5 and TRBJ1-2, with D possibly being TRBD1 (6 bases). Trimming stripped 5 bases from V and 3 bases from J, with 10 bases between. Germline V CDR1 and CDR2: MNHEY, SVGAGI. The CDR3 consists of 13 residues.

This clone appeared a single time. The chain has TRBV4-2 and TRBJ1-3; 7 nucleotides line up with TRBD1. The germline V gene encodes CDR1 LGHNA and CDR2 YNFKEQ. The CDR3 spans 16 residues. V dropped 0 bases and J dropped 4; count of bases not matched to a gene: 6. The CDR3 reads CASSQEGQLVGNTIYF. CDR3 bases: TGTGCCAGCAGCCAAGAGGGACAGCTCGTAGGAAACACCATATATTTT.

The rearrangement uses TRBV3-1 (or the pseudogene TRBV3-2) and TRBJ2-5, with 11 bases lining up with TRBD2. This CDR3 spans 15 amino acids. Germline CDR1 LGHDT, CDR2 YNNKEL (reference sequence). The J segment lost 7 bases and the V segment lost 5 bases, leaving 9 bases of the junction unmatched. The CDR3 loop is CASSRTSGGRGTQYF. CDR3 DNA sequence: TGTGCCAGCAGCAGAACTAGCGGGGGACGGGGGACCCAGTACTTC.

The J gene is TRBJ2-3, the V gene TRBV7-6, with unresolved D. Germline CDR1 SGHVS, CDR2 FNYEAQ. V lost 1 base to trimming and J lost 10 bases, with 24 bases between them. This CDR3 is 17 amino acids long. The CDR3, as DNA: TGTGCCAGCAGCTTAGGTACCTTCGCAGGCTCACCTGATGCGCAGTATTTT. Translated: CASSLGTFAGSPDAQYF.